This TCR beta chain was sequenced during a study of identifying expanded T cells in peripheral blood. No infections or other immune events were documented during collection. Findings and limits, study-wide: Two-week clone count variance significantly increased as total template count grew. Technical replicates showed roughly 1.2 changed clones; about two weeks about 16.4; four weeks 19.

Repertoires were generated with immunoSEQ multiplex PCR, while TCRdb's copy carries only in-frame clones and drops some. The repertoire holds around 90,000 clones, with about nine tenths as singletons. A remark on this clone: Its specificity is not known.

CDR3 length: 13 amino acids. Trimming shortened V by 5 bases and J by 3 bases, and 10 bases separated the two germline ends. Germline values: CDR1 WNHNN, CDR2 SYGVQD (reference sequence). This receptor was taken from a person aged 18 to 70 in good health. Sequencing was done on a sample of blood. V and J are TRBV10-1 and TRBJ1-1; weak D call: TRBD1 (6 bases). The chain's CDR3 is CASSTGLDTEAFF. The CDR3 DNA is TGCGCCAGCAGTACAGGGTTAGACACTGAAGCTTTCTTT.